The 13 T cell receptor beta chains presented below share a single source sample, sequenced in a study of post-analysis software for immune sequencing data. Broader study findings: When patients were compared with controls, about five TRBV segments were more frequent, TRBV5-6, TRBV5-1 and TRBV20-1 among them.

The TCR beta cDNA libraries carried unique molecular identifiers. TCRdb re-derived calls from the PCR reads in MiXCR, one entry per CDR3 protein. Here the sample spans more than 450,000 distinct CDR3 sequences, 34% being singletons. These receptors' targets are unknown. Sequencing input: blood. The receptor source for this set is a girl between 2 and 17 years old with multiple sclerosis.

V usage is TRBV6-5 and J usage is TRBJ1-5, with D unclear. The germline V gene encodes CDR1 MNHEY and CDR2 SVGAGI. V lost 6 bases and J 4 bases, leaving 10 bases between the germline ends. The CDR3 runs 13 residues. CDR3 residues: CASRYDRNQPQHF. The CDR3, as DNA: TGTGCCAGCAGGTACGATAGGAATCAGCCCCAGCATTTT.

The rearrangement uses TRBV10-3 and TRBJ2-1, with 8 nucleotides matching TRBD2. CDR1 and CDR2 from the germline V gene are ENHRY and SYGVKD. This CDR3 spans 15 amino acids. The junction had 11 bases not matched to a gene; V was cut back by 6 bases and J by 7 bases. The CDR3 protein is CAIRSQAGGRNEQFF. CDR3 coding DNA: TGTGCCATCAGGTCTCAGGCGGGGGGCAGGAATGAGCAGTTCTTC.

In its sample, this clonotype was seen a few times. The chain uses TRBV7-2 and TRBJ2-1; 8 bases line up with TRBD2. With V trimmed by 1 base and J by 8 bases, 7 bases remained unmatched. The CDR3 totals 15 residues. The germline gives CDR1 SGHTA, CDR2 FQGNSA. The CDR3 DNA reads TGTGCCAGCAGCTTAGACGGGGGGGCCCGGGATGAGCAGTTCTTC. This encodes CASSLDGGARDEQFF.

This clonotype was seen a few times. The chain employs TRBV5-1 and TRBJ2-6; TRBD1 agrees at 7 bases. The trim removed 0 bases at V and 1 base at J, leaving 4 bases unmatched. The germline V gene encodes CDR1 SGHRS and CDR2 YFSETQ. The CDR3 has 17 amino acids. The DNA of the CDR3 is TGCGCCAGCAGCTTGGATGCCAGGGGGTCTGGGGCCAACGTCCTGACTTTC. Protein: CASSLDARGSGANVLTF.

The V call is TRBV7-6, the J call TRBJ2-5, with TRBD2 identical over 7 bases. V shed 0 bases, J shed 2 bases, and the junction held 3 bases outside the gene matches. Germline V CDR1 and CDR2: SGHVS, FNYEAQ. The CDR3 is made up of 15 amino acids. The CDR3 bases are TGTGCCAGCAGCTTAGCGCCGCGGGGGCAAGAGACCCAGTACTTC. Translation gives CASSLAPRGQETQYF.

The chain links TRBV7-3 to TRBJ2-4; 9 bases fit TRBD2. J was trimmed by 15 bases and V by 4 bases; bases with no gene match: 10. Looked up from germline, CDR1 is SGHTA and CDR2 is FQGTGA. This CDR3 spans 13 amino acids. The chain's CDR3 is CASSSSGTSRMYF. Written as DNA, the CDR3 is TGTGCCAGCAGCTCGTCCGGGACTAGCAGGATGTACTTC.

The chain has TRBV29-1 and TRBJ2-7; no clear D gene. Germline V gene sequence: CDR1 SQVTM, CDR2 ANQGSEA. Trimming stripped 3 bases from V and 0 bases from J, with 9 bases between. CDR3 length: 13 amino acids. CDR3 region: CSVDDTSSYEQYF. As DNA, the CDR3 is TGCAGCGTTGACGACACGAGCTCCTACGAGCAGTACTTC.

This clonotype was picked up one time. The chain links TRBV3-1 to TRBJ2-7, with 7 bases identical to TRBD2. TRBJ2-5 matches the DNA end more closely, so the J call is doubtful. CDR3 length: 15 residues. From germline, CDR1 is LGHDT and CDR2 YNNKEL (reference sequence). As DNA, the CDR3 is TGTGCCAGCAGCCAAGAGAGGCGGGGGAGGGAGACCCAGTACTTC. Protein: CASSQERRGRETQYF.

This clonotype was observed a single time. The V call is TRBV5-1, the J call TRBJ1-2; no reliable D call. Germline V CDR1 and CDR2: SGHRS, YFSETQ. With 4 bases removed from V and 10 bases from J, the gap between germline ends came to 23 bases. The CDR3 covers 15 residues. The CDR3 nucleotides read TGCGCCAGCAGCCCCTATCCGGGCACCACAAATAACTACACCTTC. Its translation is CASSPYPGTTNNYTF.

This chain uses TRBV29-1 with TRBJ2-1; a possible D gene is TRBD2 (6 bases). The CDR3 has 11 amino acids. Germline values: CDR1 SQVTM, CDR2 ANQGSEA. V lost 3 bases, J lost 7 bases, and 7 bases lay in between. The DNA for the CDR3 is TGCAGCGTTGAGGAGGGGAATGAGCAGTTCTTC. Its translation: CSVEEGNEQFF.

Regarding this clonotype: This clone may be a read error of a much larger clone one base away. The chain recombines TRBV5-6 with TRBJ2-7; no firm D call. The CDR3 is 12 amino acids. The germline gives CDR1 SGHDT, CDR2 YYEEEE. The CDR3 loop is CATSLSYAEQYF. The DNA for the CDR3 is TGTGCCACCAGCTTGTCGTACGCCGAGCAGTACTTC.

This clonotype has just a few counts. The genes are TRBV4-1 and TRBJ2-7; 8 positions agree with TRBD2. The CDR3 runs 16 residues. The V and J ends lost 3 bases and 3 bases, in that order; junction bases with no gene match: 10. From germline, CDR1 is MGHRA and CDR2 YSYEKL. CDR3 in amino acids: CASSQDSGLVDYEQYF. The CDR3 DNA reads TGCGCCAGCAGCCAGGACTCGGGACTAGTGGACTACGAGCAGTACTTC.

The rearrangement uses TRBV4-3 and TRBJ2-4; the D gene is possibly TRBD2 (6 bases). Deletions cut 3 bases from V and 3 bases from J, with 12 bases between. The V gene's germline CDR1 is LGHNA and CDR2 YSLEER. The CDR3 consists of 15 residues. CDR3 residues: CASSHGSGFKNIQYF. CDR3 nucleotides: TGCGCCAGCAGCCACGGTAGCGGATTCAAAAACATTCAGTACTTC.